The present T cell receptor (beta chain) was sequenced within a study of blood T cell repertoires in COVID-19. Study background: Researchers got acute and convalescent COVID-19 samples from the United States, Italy and Spain. T cells, B-cell-depleted T cells, or PBMCs supplied cDNA or gDNA.

Per the original data handling: Reference gene primer amplification gave nucleated cell count estimates. Generated by immunoSEQ multiplex PCR, the TCRdb table keeps only in-frame clones and is missing some. V, J and clone size are those of that table, while D and trimming were read from the DNA. The profile covers 150,000 to 200,000 clones, with approximately 81% appearing a single time and about 3% taken by the ten largest. Germline loops: CDR1 SGHVS, CDR2 FQNEAQ. Trimming removed 1 base from V and 2 bases from J, with 12 bases in between. This CDR3 is built from 15 residues. V and J are TRBV7-8 and TRBJ2-7; D is perhaps TRBD1 (6 bases). The sample taken for sequencing was peripheral blood. This TCR derives from a human donor with acute or convalescent COVID-19. The donor label of this sample is uncertain. The CDR3: CASSLEGGIPYEQYF. The CDR3 nucleotides are TGTGCCAGCAGCTTAGAAGGGGGTATACCCTACGAGCAGTACTTC. Complete variable domain (other parts from reference TRBV7-8 and TRBJ2-7): GAGVSQSPRYKVAKRGQDVALRCDPISGHVSLFWYQQALGQGPEFLTYFQNEAQLDKSGLPSDRFFAERPEGSVSTLKIQRTQQEDSAVYLCASSLEGGIPYEQYFGPGTRLTVT.